The 23 T cell receptor beta chains presented below share a single source sample, sequenced in a study of cytomegalovirus exposure and HLA in healthy donors. The PCR ran on 60 Vbeta and 13 Jbeta primers. The assay was immunoSEQ multiplex PCR, and TCRdb's table has in-frame clones only and misses some. The data contain about 64,000 clones, roughly 80% of them singletons. Input material: PBMCs. These receptor sequences come from a male donor in good health and CMV-seropositive.

This clone was seen a handful of times. J is TRBJ1-4 and V is TRBV7-9, with D tentatively TRBD1 (5 bases). CDR1 SEHNR and CDR2 FQNEAQ come from the germline V gene (reference sequence). V lost 2 bases to trimming and J lost 4 bases, with 8 bases between them. This CDR3 is 14 amino acids long. DNA of the CDR3: TGTGCCAGCAGCTTAAGGGGAATTAATGAAAAACTGTTTTTT. Translating gives CASSLRGINEKLFF.

This chain joins TRBV7-9 and TRBJ2-1, with D hard to call. The V end lost 4 bases, the J end lost 6 bases, and 4 bases lay between the germline ends. Germline CDR1 reads SEHNR; CDR2 reads FQNEAQ (reference sequence). The CDR3 runs 11 residues. This CDR3 is CASSSPNEQFF. In nucleotides, the CDR3 is TGTGCCAGCAGCTCTCCCAATGAGCAGTTCTTC.

The chain is built from TRBV5-6 and TRBJ2-6; D may be TRBD1 (6 bases). The V end was cut by 4 bases, the J end by 4 bases, with 15 bases between. CDR1 SGHDT and CDR2 YYEEEE come from the germline V gene. The CDR3 extends over 16 amino acids. The DNA of the CDR3 is TGTGCCAGCAGCATTTGGCAGGGGTCCGGGGCCAACGTCCTGACTTTC. It codes for CASSIWQGSGANVLTF.

V is TRBV19 and J is TRBJ1-5; D unresolved. CDR1 and CDR2 from the germline V gene are LNHDA and SQIVND (reference sequence). The CDR3 sequence is 13 residues long. V lost 6 bases and J 4 bases, leaving 10 bases between the germline ends. The CDR3 DNA is TGTGCCAGTAGGATCCAGATAAATCAGCCCCAGCATTTT. Translated, it gives CASRIQINQPQHF.

The V call is TRBV11-2, the J call TRBJ2-7; 10 nucleotides match TRBD2. Germline CDR1 SGHAT, CDR2 FQNNGV. J was trimmed by 0 bases and V by 6 bases; bases with no gene match: 5. The CDR3 is made up of 15 amino acids. The CDR3 protein is CASSPGTSVSYEQYF. In DNA form, the CDR3 reads TGTGCCAGCAGTCCAGGGACTAGCGTCTCCTACGAGCAGTACTTC.

This clone was seen only a few times. The V call is TRBV29-1, the J call TRBJ1-2; D is unresolved. V was shortened by 2 bases and J by 3 bases, with 4 bases between the two germline ends. The CDR3 sequence is 11 residues long. CDR1 and CDR2 from the germline V gene are SQVTM and ANQGSEA. This CDR3 is CSVERDYGYTF. CDR3 bases: TGCAGCGTTGAACGCGACTATGGCTACACCTTC.

This CDR3 reads CASSNAGTGIEHGYTF. The CDR3 DNA reads as TGTGCCAGCAGTAACGCCGGGACAGGGATCGAGCATGGCTACACCTTC. This chain uses TRBV6-6 with TRBJ1-2; TRBD1 matches at 9 bases. This CDR3 is 16 amino acids long. Trimming took 5 bases from V and 6 from J; bases not matched to a gene: 13. Per the germline V gene, CDR1 is MNHNY and CDR2 is SVGAGI (reference sequence).

The gene calls are TRBV21-1 and TRBJ1-1; the table's D call of TRBD1 was not tested on the DNA. TRBV21-1 corresponds to a pseudogene. The CDR3 covers 17 residues. The CDR3 spells CASSHIPDRSVNTEAFF. In DNA, the CDR3 is TGTGCCAGCAGCCATATCCCCGACAGGAGCGTGAACACTGAAGCTTTCTTT.

V and J are TRBV6-1 and TRBJ1-3; D might be TRBD1 (6 bases). The V end lost 0 bases, the J end lost 4 bases, and 16 bases lay between the germline ends. CDR3 length: 17 amino acids. The germline CDR1 and CDR2 sequences are MNHNS and SASEGT. This CDR3 reads CASSEAQGPTPGNTIYF. CDR3 coding DNA: TGTGCCAGCAGTGAAGCGCAGGGGCCGACTCCCGGAAACACCATATATTTT.

This clone was found a few times. DNA of the CDR3: TGTGCCAGCAGCTTGCAACAGAACACTGAAGCTTTCTTT. Protein: CASSLQQNTEAFF. The V and J genes are TRBV13 and TRBJ1-1; D is uncertain. Trimming cost V 3 bases and J 1 base, with 6 bases left between them. CDR3 length: 13 amino acids. Germline V CDR1 and CDR2: PRHDT, FYEKMQ (reference sequence).

The CDR3 region has the DNA TGTGCCAGCAGTTACGGCGGACTAGCGGGGGCCTACGAGCAGTACTTC. Translating it yields CASSYGGLAGAYEQYF. The chain combines TRBV6-5 with TRBJ2-7; 13 bases match TRBD2. The CDR3 covers 16 residues. Trimming cost V 2 bases and J 2 bases; bases outside gene matches: 3. The germline V gene encodes CDR1 MNHEY and CDR2 SVGAGI.

The chain carries TRBV5-1 and TRBJ2-2, with a possible D match to TRBD1 (6 bases). Trimming removed 4 bases from V and 0 bases from J, with 13 bases in between. Germline loops: CDR1 SGHRS, CDR2 YFSETQ. This CDR3 comprises 16 residues. The CDR3 loop reads CASSPPQGTNTGELFF. The DNA for the CDR3 is TGCGCCAGCAGCCCACCACAGGGAACGAACACCGGGGAGCTGTTTTTT.

This clone was seen repeatedly, ten times or more. This sequence joins TRBV7-9 and TRBJ2-7; D is perhaps TRBD2 (5 bases). Trimming removed 5 bases at V and 6 bases at J, with 14 bases between. The CDR3 sequence is 13 residues long. Germline values: CDR1 SEHNR, CDR2 FQNEAQ (reference sequence). The CDR3 nucleotides read TGTGCCAGCAGCCATAGAGGGTTTAGCGAGCAGTACTTC. Translating it yields CASSHRGFSEQYF.

A single count supports this clone. This chain links TRBV4-3 with TRBJ1-5, with D possibly TRBD1 on 5 matching bases. This CDR3 is 14 amino acids long. Trimming cost V 4 bases and J 5 bases, with 12 bases left between them. Germline V lookup: CDR1 LGHNA, CDR2 YSLEER. For the CDR3, the DNA is TGCGCCAGCAGCCCACAGGTCGACGATCAGCCCCAGCATTTT. Amino acids: CASSPQVDDQPQHF.

The CDR3 DNA sequence: TGTGCCAGCAGCACTCGACTAGCGGGGACGGAGACCCAGTACTTC. Translation gives CASSTRLAGTETQYF. V and J are TRBV7-9 and TRBJ2-5; 11 nucleotides align to TRBD2. The CDR3 spans 15 residues. CDR1 is SEHNR, CDR2 FQNEAQ, per germline (reference sequence). The junction had 7 bases not matched to a gene; V was cut back by 5 bases and J by 5 bases.

The chain joins TRBV11-2 to TRBJ1-1; 8 nucleotides match TRBD1. There are 16 residues in the CDR3. V dropped 0 bases and J dropped 4; count of bases not matched to a gene: 7. Germline V gene lookup returns CDR1 SGHAT and CDR2 FQNNGV. The CDR3 sequence: CASSLERQGSATEAFF. CDR3 bases: TGTGCCAGCAGCTTAGAGAGACAGGGGTCGGCCACTGAAGCTTTCTTT. The full variable domain, in which reference TRBV11-2 and TRBJ1-1 provide the parts outside the CDR3, is EAGVAQSPRYKIIEKRQSVAFWCNPISGHATLYWYQQILGQGPKLLIQFQNNGVVDDSQLPKDRFSAERLKGVDSTLKIQPAKLEDSAVYLCASSLERQGSATEAFFGQGTRLTVV.

This clone was detected only once. V and J are TRBV2 and TRBJ1-4, with D possibly TRBD1 on 5 matching bases. The ends were cut back, 7 bases at V and 5 bases at J, with 14 bases in the middle. Germline lookup yields CDR1 SNHLY and CDR2 FYNNEI. The CDR3 covers 14 residues. CDR3 protein: CASTLWEGNEKLFF. The CDR3 bases are TGTGCCAGCACTTTGTGGGAGGGGAATGAAAAACTGTTTTTT.

The rearrangement uses TRBV9 and TRBJ2-1, with TRBD1 as a possible D gene (6 bases). V was pared by 3 bases and J by 0 bases, with 16 bases between. Germline-derived CDR1 and CDR2 are SGDLS and YYNGEE. The CDR3 totals 17 residues. CDR3 region: CASSAHPGHSSYNEQFF. In DNA, the CDR3 is TGTGCCAGCAGCGCCCACCCGGGACATAGCTCCTACAATGAGCAGTTCTTC.

V is TRBV6-1 and J is TRBJ2-7; tentative D call: TRBD1 (6 bases). The CDR3 length is 12 residues. V was shortened by 3 bases and J by 6 bases, with 9 bases between the two germline ends. Germline V gene sequence: CDR1 MNHNS, CDR2 SASEGT. CDR3 in amino acids: CASSEYRVEQYF. The CDR3 coding sequence is TGTGCCAGCAGTGAGTACAGGGTCGAGCAGTACTTC.

The rearrangement joins TRBV12-1 to TRBJ2-2; TRBD1, as called in the table, went unchecked against the DNA. TRBV12-1 is a listed pseudogene. The CDR3 has 15 amino acids. The CDR3 spells CASSLDRGNTGELFF. The CDR3 bases are TGTGCCAGCAGCCTGGACAGGGGGAACACCGGGGAGCTGTTTTTT.

In this sample, this clone turned up a few times. V is TRBV30 and J is TRBJ2-1; tentatively, D is TRBD1 (5 bases). This CDR3 comprises 13 residues. Per the germline V gene, CDR1 is GTSNPN and CDR2 is SVGIG (reference sequence). V was shortened by 2 bases and J by 6 bases, with 11 bases between the two germline ends. CDR3 nucleotides: TGTGCCTGGAGTCAGGGTGGGGCCAATGAGCAGTTCTTC. Its translation is CAWSQGGANEQFF. Full variable domain (outside the CDR3, taken from reference TRBV30 and TRBJ2-1): SQTIHQWPATLVQPVGSPLSLECTVEGTSNPNLYWYRQAAGRGLQLLFYSVGIGQISSEVPQNLSASRPQDRQFILSSKKLLLSDSGFYLCAWSQGGANEQFFGPGTRLTVL.

This clone is labeled as medium-sized. The CDR3 DNA sequence: TGTGCCAGCAGCTTAGTTGCGGGGGTGTACGAGCAGTACTTC. Translation gives CASSLVAGVYEQYF. This chain joins TRBV7-9 and TRBJ2-7; TRBD2 agrees at 7 bases. The V gene's germline CDR1 is SEHNR and CDR2 FQNEAQ (reference sequence). The V and J ends lost 1 base and 4 bases, in that order; junction bases with no gene match: 4. The CDR3 totals 14 residues.

The chain joins TRBV5-1 to TRBJ1-4; 10 nucleotides agree with TRBD1. Trimming at V came to 4 bases and at J to 6 bases, leaving 3 bases not matched to a gene. Looked up from germline, CDR1 is SGHRS and CDR2 is YFSETQ. This CDR3 region has 14 residues. The CDR3: CASSVTGGYEKLFF. DNA for the CDR3: TGCGCCAGCAGCGTGACAGGGGGCTATGAAAAACTGTTTTTT.